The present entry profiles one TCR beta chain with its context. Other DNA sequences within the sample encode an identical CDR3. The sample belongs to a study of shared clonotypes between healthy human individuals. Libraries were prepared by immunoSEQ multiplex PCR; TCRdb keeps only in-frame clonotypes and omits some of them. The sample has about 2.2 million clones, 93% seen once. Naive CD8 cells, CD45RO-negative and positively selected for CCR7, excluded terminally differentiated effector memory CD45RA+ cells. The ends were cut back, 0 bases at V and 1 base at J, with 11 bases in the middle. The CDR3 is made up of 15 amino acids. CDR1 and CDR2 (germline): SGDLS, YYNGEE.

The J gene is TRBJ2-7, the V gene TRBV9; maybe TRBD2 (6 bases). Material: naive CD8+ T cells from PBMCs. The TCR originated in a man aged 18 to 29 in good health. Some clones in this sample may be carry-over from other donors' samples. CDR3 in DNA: TGTGCCAGCAGCGTAGGAGGCGGGATTTCCTACGAGCAGTACTTC. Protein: CASSVGGGISYEQYF.